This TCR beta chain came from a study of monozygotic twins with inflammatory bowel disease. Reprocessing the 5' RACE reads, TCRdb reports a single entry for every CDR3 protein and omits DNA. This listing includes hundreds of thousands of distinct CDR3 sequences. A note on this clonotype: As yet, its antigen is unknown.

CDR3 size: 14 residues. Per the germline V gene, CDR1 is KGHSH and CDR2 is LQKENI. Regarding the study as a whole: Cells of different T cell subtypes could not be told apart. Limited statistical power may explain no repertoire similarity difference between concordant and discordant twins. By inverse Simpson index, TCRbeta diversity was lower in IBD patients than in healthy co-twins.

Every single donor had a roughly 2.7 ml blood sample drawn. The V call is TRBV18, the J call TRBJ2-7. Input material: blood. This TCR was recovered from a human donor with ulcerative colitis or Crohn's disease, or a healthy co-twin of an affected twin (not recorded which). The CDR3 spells CASSPAGNFYEQYF. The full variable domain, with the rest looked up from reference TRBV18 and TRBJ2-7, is NAGVMQNPRHLVRRRGQEARLRCSPMKGHSHVYWYRQLPEEGLKFMVYLQKENIIDESGMPKERFSAEFPKEGPSILRIQQVVRGDSAAYFCASSPAGNFYEQYFGPGTRLTVT.